This TCR beta chain was profiled in a study of T cells after somatic rescue of genetic block. Produced via immunoSEQ multiplex PCR; TCRdb's table is partial and in-frame only. The sample records 13,000 to 15,000 clones, approximately 70% being singletons. This clone was detected only once. The CDR3 is 15 residues long. The germline V gene encodes CDR1 GTSNPN and CDR2 SVGIG (reference sequence). With 3 bases clipped from V and 3 bases from J, the junction kept 7 bases outside the gene matches. The V gene is TRBV30, the J gene TRBJ2-2, with 7 bases identical to TRBD1. The receptor was isolated from a man aged 18 to 30. Sequencing was done on a sample of peripheral blood mononuclear cells (PBMCs). The CDR3 protein is CAWRKGAEDTGELFF. Written as DNA, the CDR3 is TGTGCCTGGAGAAAGGGGGCGGAGGACACCGGGGAGCTGTTTTTT. Complete variable domain (other parts from reference TRBV30 and TRBJ2-2): SQTIHQWPATLVQPVGSPLSLECTVEGTSNPNLYWYRQAAGRGLQLLFYSVGIGQISSEVPQNLSASRPQDRQFILSSKKLLLSDSGFYLCAWRKGAEDTGELFFGEGSRLTVL.